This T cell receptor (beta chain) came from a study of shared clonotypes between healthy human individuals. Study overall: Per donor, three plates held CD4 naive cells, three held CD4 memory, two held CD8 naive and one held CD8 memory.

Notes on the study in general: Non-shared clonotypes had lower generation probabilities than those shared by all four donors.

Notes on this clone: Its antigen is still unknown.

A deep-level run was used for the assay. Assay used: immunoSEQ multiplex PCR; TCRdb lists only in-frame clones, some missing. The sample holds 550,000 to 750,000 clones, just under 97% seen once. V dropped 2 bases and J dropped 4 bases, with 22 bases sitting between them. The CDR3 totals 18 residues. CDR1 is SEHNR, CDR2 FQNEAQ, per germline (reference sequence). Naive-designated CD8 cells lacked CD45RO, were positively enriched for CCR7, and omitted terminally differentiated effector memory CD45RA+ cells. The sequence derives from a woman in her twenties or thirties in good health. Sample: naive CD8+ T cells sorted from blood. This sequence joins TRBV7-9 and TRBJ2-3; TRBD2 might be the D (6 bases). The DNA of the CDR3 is TGTGCCAGCAGCTTATCCGTTGGTGCGACTAGTTCTGCAGATACGCAGTATTTT. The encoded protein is CASSLSVGATSSADTQYF.